Shown below are 26 T cell receptor beta chains from a single sample sequenced in a study of radiotherapy plus CTLA-4 blockade in lung cancer. TCRdb's copy holds only in-frame clones and misses some; the assay was immunoSEQ multiplex PCR. The repertoire holds tens of thousands of clones, with 75% to 90% as singletons. Source: peripheral blood, taken from a patient treated with radiotherapy plus ipilimumab. The receptor source for this set is a human donor with non-small cell lung cancer who had a partial response to radiotherapy plus ipilimumab.

This chain uses TRBV27 with TRBJ2-5, with TRBD1 matching over 7 bases. Germline CDR1 and CDR2: MNHEY and SMNVEV (reference sequence). V shed 3 bases, J shed 5 bases, and the junction held 3 bases outside the gene matches. This CDR3 contains 13 residues. The CDR3 DNA follows: TGTGCCAGCAGTTTGACAGGGTGGGAGACCCAGTACTTC. It specifies CASSLTGWETQYF.

The chain uses TRBV5-4 and TRBJ1-2, with no clear D. The CDR3 has 14 amino acids. V lost 0 bases to trimming and J lost 3 bases, with 9 bases between them. CDR1 is SGHNT, CDR2 YYREEE, per germline (reference sequence). The CDR3 DNA sequence: TGTGCCAGCAGCTTGGACAGATTGGACTATGGCTACACCTTC. Protein product: CASSLDRLDYGYTF.

The chain uses TRBV5-1 and TRBJ1-4; D may be TRBD1 (6 bases). Deletions cut 0 bases from V and 7 bases from J, with 13 bases between. This CDR3 contains 15 residues. In germline, CDR1 is SGHRS, CDR2 YFSETQ. The CDR3 DNA is TGCGCCAGCAGCTTGGCCGGGGGGGCAGGTGAAAAACTGTTTTTT. This sequence encodes CASSLAGGAGEKLFF. The full variable domain, with the rest looked up from reference TRBV5-1 and TRBJ1-4, is KAGVTQTPRYLIKTRGQQVTLSCSPISGHRSVSWYQQTPGQGLQFLFEYFSETQRNKGNFPGRFSGRQFSNSRSEMNVSTLELGDSALYLCASSLAGGAGEKLFFGSGTQLSVL.

The chain recombines TRBV6-6 with TRBJ1-1; tentative D call: TRBD1 (6 bases). The CDR3 loop spans 15 amino acids. Germline V gene data show CDR1 as MNHNY and CDR2 as SVGAGI (reference sequence). The V end lost 7 bases, the J end lost 4 bases, and 19 bases lay between the germline ends. CDR3: CASINRDGGGTEAFF. In DNA form, the CDR3 reads TGTGCCAGCATTAACAGGGATGGGGGGGGCACTGAAGCTTTCTTT.

The genes are TRBV11-3 and TRBJ2-2; D unresolved. Trimming left V 5 bases short and J 1 base short, with 11 bases between. The CDR3 consists of 15 residues. Germline lookup yields CDR1 SGHNT and CDR2 YENEEA. The chain's CDR3 is CASSPSPGNTGELFF. CDR3 DNA sequence: TGTGCCAGCAGCCCCTCACCAGGGAACACCGGGGAGCTGTTTTTT. Combining the CDR3 with reference TRBV11-3 and TRBJ2-2 gives the whole variable domain EAGVVQSPRYKIIEKKQPVAFWCNPISGHNTLYWYLQNLGQGPELLIRYENEEAVDDSQLPKDRFSAERLKGVDSTLKIQPAELGDSAVYLCASSPSPGNTGELFFGEGSRLTVL.

This sequence joins TRBV4-2 and TRBJ2-3; 11 nucleotides match TRBD2. The germline CDR1 and CDR2 sequences are LGHNA and YNFKEQ. The CDR3 sequence is 16 residues long. The trim removed 11 bases at V and 0 bases at J, leaving 10 bases unmatched. The CDR3 loop is CAATSGISGSTDTQYF. The CDR3 bases are TGTGCCGCGACTAGCGGGATTAGTGGTAGCACAGATACGCAGTATTTT.

This clone was seen a single time. The chain is built from TRBV5-4 and TRBJ1-1, with 10 positions matching TRBD1. The CDR3 is 15 residues long. CDR1 is SGHNT and CDR2 is YYREEE in the germline V gene (reference sequence). V shed 4 bases and J 7 bases; nucleotides not matched to a gene: 10. This CDR3 is CASSPGGQGYIEAFF. CDR3 bases: TGTGCCAGCAGCCCTGGGGGACAGGGGTACATTGAAGCTTTCTTT. Full variable domain (rest looked up from reference TRBV5-4 and TRBJ1-1): ETGVTQSPTHLIKTRGQQVTLRCSSQSGHNTVSWYQQALGQGPQFIFQYYREEENGRGNFPPRFSGLQFPNYSSELNVNALELDDSALYLCASSPGGQGYIEAFFGQGTRLTVV.

This clone appeared a single time. The chain uses TRBV5-1 and TRBJ2-1; D is possibly TRBD2 (6 bases). The CDR3 loop spans 16 amino acids. V was pared by 2 bases and J by 0 bases, with 12 bases between. Germline-derived CDR1 and CDR2 are SGHRS and YFSETQ. CDR3 DNA sequence: TGCGCCAGCAGCTTATACCTCGGGGGCTCCTACAATGAGCAGTTCTTC. Amino acids: CASSLYLGGSYNEQFF.

Regarding this clone: The same CDR3 also results from other DNA sequences found in this sample. In DNA form, the CDR3 reads TGTGCCAGCAGTGTCGGACTAGCGGGATTGGAGACCCAGTACTTC. Translating gives CASSVGLAGLETQYF. V gene TRBV28 combines with J gene TRBJ2-5; 12 bases line up with TRBD2. CDR3 length equals 15 residues. Germline loops: CDR1 MDHEN, CDR2 SYDVKM. V lost 5 bases and J lost 5; bases outside the gene matches: 6.

The chain joins TRBV6-1 to TRBJ2-7, with D unclear. The CDR3 spans 12 residues. V was clipped by 5 bases and J by 7 bases, with 12 bases between them. CDR1 and CDR2 (germline): MNHNS, SASEGT. CDR3 coding DNA: TGTGCCAGCAGTTCACACCTCTGGGAGCAGTACTTC. Translated, it gives CASSSHLWEQYF.

J is TRBJ1-2 and V is TRBV7-8; D unclear. The CDR3 runs to 17 residues. The germline gives CDR1 SGHVS, CDR2 FQNEAQ. V lost 5 bases, J lost 2 bases, and 21 bases lay in between. In nucleotides, the CDR3 is TGTGCCAGCAGCCCTTGGGCATCGGAGGGTTGGAACTATGGCTACACCTTC. The encoded protein is CASSPWASEGWNYGYTF. The full variable domain, its missing parts supplied by reference TRBV7-8 and TRBJ1-2, is GAGVSQSPRYKVAKRGQDVALRCDPISGHVSLFWYQQALGQGPEFLTYFQNEAQLDKSGLPSDRFFAERPEGSVSTLKIQRTQQEDSAVYLCASSPWASEGWNYGYTFGSGTRLTVV.

In this sample, this clone turned up once. This chain links TRBV2 with TRBJ2-3; D possibly corresponds to TRBD1 (6 bases). Germline V gene lookup returns CDR1 SNHLY and CDR2 FYNNEI. The CDR3 contains 13 residues. V was cut by 6 bases and J by 4 bases, with 11 bases left in between. DNA for the CDR3: TGTGCCAGCAGCACAGGGATCGCAGATACGCAGTATTTT. Translated: CASSTGIADTQYF.

The chain uses TRBV6-5 and TRBJ2-7; 7 nucleotides match TRBD1. V lost 5 bases to trimming and J lost 2 bases; unmatched junction nucleotides: 6. Per germline, CDR1 MNHEY and CDR2 SVGAGI. This CDR3 is built from 14 residues. The CDR3: CASSEQGFTYEQYV. The CDR3 DNA reads as TGTGCCAGCAGTGAACAGGGGTTCACCTACGAGCAGTACGTC.

The chain is built from TRBV10-1 and TRBJ2-5; 9 bases map to TRBD2. The trim removed 3 bases at V and 5 bases at J, leaving 4 bases unmatched. CDR1 and CDR2 from the germline V gene are WNHNN and SYGVQD (reference sequence). The CDR3 runs to 14 residues. The CDR3 DNA reads as TGCGCCAGCAGTGAAGGACTAGCGAGGGAGACCCAGTACTTC. This sequence encodes CASSEGLARETQYF.

The chain combines TRBV28 with TRBJ1-5; no firm D call. Deletions cut 3 bases from V and 0 bases from J, with 9 bases between. Per the germline V gene, CDR1 is MDHEN and CDR2 is SYDVKM. The CDR3 loop spans 15 amino acids. The CDR3 sequence: CASSLMRPSNQPQHF. CDR3 sequence (DNA): TGTGCCAGCAGTTTGATGAGGCCTAGCAATCAGCCCCAGCATTTT.

In regard to this clone: An end of the junction differs from the germline gene, which may be a read error. At the DNA level, this CDR3 is encoded by other sequences in the same sample as well. This chain uses TRBV28 with TRBJ1-3; TRBD1 aligns across 7 bases. The V gene's germline CDR1 is MDHEN and CDR2 SYDVKM. The CDR3 extends over 17 amino acids. The DNA of the CDR3 is TGCGCCAGCAATTCAATGGAGGGGGCGTTTTCTGGAAACACCATATATTTT. Translating it yields CASNSMEGAFSGNTIYF.

This clone appeared a few times. The V gene is TRBV5-1, the J gene TRBJ1-3; D is ambiguous. The germline gives CDR1 SGHRS, CDR2 YFSETQ. The CDR3 totals 15 residues. The V end was cut by 3 bases, the J end by 0 bases, with 10 bases between. This chain's CDR3 is CASSSDGGSGNTIYF. The CDR3 DNA is TGCGCCAGCAGCTCGGACGGAGGCTCTGGAAACACCATATATTTT.

The J gene is TRBJ1-5, the V gene TRBV30; tentative D call: TRBD1 (6 bases). CDR1 is GTSNPN and CDR2 is SVGIG in the germline V gene (reference sequence). Trimming left V 3 bases short and J 7 bases short, with 13 bases between. The CDR3 has 13 residues. The CDR3 sequence is CAWRSGVSQPQHF. The CDR3 bases are TGTGCCTGGAGATCAGGGGTTTCGCAGCCCCAGCATTTT.

The chain joins TRBV9 to TRBJ1-1; tentatively, D is TRBD1 (5 bases). The CDR3 is made up of 15 amino acids. From germline, CDR1 is SGDLS and CDR2 YYNGEE. V was shortened by 3 bases and J by 0 bases, with 12 bases between the two germline ends. The CDR3 protein is CASSAPDNLNTEAFF. CDR3 sequence (DNA): TGTGCCAGCAGCGCCCCGGACAACTTGAACACTGAAGCTTTCTTT.

This chain links TRBV10-1 with TRBJ2-3, with D possibly being TRBD1 (6 bases). The CDR3 contains 15 residues. CDR1 is WNHNN, CDR2 SYGVQD, per germline (reference sequence). V was cut by 0 bases and J by 4 bases, with 11 bases left in between. CDR3 in amino acids: CASSESGTPSDTQYF. CDR3 coding DNA: TGCGCCAGCAGTGAGTCTGGGACACCCTCAGATACGCAGTATTTT.

CDR3 residues: CASRTVSNQPQHF. DNA for the CDR3: TGTGCCAGTAGGACAGTTAGCAATCAGCCCCAGCATTTT. The rearrangement links TRBV19 to TRBJ1-5; D is perhaps TRBD1 (5 bases). Germline assignment: CDR1 LNHDA and CDR2 SQIVND (reference sequence). The germline V and J ends were trimmed by 6 bases and 0 bases, with 6 bases remaining between them. The CDR3 is made up of 13 amino acids.

The chain carries TRBV28 and TRBJ1-3; D is possibly TRBD1 (5 bases). Germline V gene sequence: CDR1 MDHEN, CDR2 SYDVKM. CDR3 length: 16 amino acids. The V and J ends lost 4 bases and 2 bases respectively, with 15 bases between them. The CDR3 DNA reads TGTGCCAGCAGTTCCCCCGGGGGTTCGGCTGGAAACACCATATATTTT. This sequence encodes CASSSPGGSAGNTIYF.

The chain links TRBV6-5 to TRBJ1-1; 8 nucleotides agree with TRBD1. V lost 5 bases, J lost 1 base, and 3 bases stayed unmatched. Germline V gives CDR1 MNHEY, CDR2 SVGAGI. This CDR3 has 14 residues. DNA of the CDR3: TGTGCCAGCAGTGACAGGGGTAAGAACACTGAAGCTTTCTTT. Protein product: CASSDRGKNTEAFF.

This clone came up a few times. The rearrangement uses TRBV6-4 and TRBJ1-1, with a possible D match to TRBD1 (5 bases). The germline V gene encodes CDR1 MRHNA and CDR2 SNTAGT. This CDR3 is built from 15 residues. Trimming cost V 4 bases and J 5 bases, with 17 bases left between them. The CDR3 here is CASSATLGGGTEAFF. The CDR3 DNA is TGTGCCAGCAGTGCAACACTCGGGGGTGGAACTGAAGCTTTCTTT.

The CDR3 spells CAWSRQGTNEKLFF. Here the CDR3 DNA reads TGTGCCTGGTCTAGACAGGGGACTAATGAAAAACTGTTTTTT. The rearrangement joins TRBV30 to TRBJ1-4; 8 positions match TRBD1. Trimming took 5 bases from V and 2 from J; bases not matched to a gene: 4. The CDR3 extends over 14 amino acids. Per the germline V gene, CDR1 is GTSNPN and CDR2 is SVGIG (reference sequence).

The chain links TRBV14 to TRBJ2-5, with 9 bases fitting TRBD1. The end of the DNA is better explained by TRBJ2-7, so the J call may be wrong. CDR3 length: 14 amino acids. Germline assignment: CDR1 SGHDN and CDR2 FVKESK. The DNA of the CDR3 is TGTGCCAGCAGCTACCGGACAGGGGCCTACGAGCAGTACTTC. Its protein product is CASSYRTGAYEQYF.